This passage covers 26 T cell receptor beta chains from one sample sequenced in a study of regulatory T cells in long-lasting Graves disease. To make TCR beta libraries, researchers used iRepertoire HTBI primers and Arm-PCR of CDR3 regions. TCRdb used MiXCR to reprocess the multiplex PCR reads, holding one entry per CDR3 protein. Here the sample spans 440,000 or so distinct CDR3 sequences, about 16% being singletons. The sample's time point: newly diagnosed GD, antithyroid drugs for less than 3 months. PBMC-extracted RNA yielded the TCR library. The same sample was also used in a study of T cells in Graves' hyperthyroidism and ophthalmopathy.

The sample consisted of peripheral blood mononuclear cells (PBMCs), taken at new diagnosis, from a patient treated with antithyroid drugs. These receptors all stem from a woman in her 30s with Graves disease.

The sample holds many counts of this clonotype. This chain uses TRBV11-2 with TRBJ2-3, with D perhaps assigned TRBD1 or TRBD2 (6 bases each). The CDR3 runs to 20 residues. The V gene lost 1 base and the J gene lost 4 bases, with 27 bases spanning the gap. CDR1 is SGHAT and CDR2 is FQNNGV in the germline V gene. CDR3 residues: CASSLVAPGAVASASDTQYF. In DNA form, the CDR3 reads TGTGCCAGCAGCTTAGTCGCCCCGGGGGCGGTGGCTAGCGCCTCAGATACGCAGTATTTT.

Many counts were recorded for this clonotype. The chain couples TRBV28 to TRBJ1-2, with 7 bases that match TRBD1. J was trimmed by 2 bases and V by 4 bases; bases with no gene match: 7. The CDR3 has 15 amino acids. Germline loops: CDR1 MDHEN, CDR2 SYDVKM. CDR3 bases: TGTGCCAGCAGTTCCCCGTACAGGGGAAACTATGGCTACACCTTC. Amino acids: CASSSPYRGNYGYTF.

CDR3 bases: TGTGCCAGCAGTGAAACGGCAGGCGTCTCCTACGAGCAGTACTTC. Protein sequence: CASSETAGVSYEQYF. The chain employs TRBV2 and TRBJ2-7; D gene ambiguous. Germline CDR1 SNHLY, CDR2 FYNNEI. V dropped 2 bases and J dropped 0 bases, with 11 bases sitting between them. This CDR3 has 15 amino acids.

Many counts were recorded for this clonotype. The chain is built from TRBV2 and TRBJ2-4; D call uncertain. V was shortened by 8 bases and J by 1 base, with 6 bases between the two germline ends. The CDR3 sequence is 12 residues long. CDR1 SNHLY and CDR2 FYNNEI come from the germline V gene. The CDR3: CASGVAKNIQYF. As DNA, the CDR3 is TGTGCCAGCGGGGTGGCCAAAAACATTCAGTACTTC.

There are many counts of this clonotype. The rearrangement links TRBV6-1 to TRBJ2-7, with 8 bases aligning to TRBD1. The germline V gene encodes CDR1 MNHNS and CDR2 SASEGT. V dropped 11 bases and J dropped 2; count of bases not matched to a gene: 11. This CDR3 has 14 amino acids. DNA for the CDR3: TGTGCCTCAAAATTAATGACAGGGGCCTACGAGCAGTACTTC. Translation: CASKLMTGAYEQYF.

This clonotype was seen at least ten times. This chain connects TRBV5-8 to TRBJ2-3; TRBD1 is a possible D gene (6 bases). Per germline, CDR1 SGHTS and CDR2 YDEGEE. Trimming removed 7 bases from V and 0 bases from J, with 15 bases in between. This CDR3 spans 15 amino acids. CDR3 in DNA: TGTGCCAGCTTCTCGACAGGACAAAGCACAGATACGCAGTATTTT. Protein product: CASFSTGQSTDTQYF.

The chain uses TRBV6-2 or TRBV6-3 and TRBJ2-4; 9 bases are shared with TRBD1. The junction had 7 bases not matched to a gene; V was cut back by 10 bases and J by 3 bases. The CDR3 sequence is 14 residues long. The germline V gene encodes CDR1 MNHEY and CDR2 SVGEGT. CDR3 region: CATVDRGDKNIQYF. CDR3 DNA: TGTGCCACAGTCGACAGGGGGGACAAAAACATTCAGTACTTC.

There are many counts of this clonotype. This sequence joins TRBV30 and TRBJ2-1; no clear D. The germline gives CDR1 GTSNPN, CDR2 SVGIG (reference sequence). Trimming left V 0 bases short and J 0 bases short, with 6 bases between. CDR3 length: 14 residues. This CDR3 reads CAWSVSSSYNEQFF. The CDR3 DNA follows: TGTGCCTGGAGTGTATCCAGCTCCTACAATGAGCAGTTCTTC.

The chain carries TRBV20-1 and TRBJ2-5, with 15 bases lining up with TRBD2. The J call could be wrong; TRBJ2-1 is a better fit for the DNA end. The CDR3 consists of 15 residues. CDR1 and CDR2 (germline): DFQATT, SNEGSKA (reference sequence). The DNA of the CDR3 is TGCAGTGCTAGATGGACTAGCGGGAGGGGAGATGAGCAGTTCTTC. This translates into CSARWTSGRGDEQFF.

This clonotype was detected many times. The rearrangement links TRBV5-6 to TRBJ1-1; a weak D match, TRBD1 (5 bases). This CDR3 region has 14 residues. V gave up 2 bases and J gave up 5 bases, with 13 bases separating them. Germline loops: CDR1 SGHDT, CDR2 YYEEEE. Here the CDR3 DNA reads TGTGCCAGCAGCTTTCCGCAGGGAGGGACTGAAGCTTTCTTT. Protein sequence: CASSFPQGGTEAFF.

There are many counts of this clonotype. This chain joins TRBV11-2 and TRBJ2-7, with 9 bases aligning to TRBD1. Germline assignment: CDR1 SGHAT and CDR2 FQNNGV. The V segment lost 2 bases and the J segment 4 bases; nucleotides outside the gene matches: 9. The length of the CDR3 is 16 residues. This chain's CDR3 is CASSLWPGDREYEQYF. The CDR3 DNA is TGTGCCAGCAGCTTATGGCCGGGGGACAGGGAGTACGAGCAGTACTTC.

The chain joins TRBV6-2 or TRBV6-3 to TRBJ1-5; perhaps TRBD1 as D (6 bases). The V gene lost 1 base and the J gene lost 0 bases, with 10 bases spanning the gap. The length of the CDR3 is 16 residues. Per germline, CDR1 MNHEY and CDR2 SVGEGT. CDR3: CASSYLTGDSNQPQHF. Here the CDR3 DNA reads TGTGCCAGCAGTTACTTGACAGGTGATAGCAATCAGCCCCAGCATTTT.

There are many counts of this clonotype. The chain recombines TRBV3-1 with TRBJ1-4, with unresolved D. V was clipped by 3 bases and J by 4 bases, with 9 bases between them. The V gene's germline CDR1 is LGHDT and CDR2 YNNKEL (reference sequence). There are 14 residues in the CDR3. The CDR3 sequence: CASSHSSFNEKLFF. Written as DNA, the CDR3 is TGTGCCAGCAGCCATAGCAGTTTTAATGAAAAACTGTTTTTT.

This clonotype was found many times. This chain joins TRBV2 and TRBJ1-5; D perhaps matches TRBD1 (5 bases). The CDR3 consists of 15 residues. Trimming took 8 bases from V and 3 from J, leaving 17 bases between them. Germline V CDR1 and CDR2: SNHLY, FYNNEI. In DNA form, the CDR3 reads TGTGCCAGCGGCACCGGGACGTACCCCAATCAGCCCCAGCATTTT. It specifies CASGTGTYPNQPQHF.

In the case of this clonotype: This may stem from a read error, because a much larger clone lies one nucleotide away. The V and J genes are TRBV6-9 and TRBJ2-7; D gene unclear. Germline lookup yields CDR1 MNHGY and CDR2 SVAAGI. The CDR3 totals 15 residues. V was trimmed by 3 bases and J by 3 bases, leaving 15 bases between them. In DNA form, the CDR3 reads TGTGCCAGCAGTTACCGCGGCTCAAGCTACTACGAGCAGTACTTC. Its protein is CASSYRGSSYYEQYF.

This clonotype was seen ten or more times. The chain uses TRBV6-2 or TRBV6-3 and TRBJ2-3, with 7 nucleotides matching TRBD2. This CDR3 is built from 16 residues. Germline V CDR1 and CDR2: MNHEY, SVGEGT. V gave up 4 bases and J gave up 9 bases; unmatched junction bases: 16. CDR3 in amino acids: CASSLRVGAGERTQYF. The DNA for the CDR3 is TGTGCCAGCAGTTTACGAGTCGGGGCGGGGGAACGGACGCAGTATTTT.

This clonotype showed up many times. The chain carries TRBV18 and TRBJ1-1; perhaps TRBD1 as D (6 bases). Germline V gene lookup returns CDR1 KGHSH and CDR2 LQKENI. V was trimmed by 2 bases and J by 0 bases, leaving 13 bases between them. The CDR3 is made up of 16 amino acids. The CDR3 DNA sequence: TGTGCCAGCTCACCAACAACCGGACAGTTGAACACTGAAGCTTTCTTT. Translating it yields CASSPTTGQLNTEAFF. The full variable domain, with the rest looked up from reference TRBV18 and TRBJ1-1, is NAGVMQNPRHLVRRRGQEARLRCSPMKGHSHVYWYRQLPEEGLKFMVYLQKENIIDESGMPKERFSAEFPKEGPSILRIQQVVRGDSAAYFCASSPTTGQLNTEAFFGQGTRLTVV.

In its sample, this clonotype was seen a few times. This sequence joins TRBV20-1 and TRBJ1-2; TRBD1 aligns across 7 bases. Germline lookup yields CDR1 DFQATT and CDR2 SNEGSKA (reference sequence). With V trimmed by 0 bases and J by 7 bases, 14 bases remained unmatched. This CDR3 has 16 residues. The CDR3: CSARDSYRDSALGYTF. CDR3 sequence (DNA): TGCAGTGCTAGAGACTCCTACCGGGACAGCGCCCTTGGCTACACCTTC.

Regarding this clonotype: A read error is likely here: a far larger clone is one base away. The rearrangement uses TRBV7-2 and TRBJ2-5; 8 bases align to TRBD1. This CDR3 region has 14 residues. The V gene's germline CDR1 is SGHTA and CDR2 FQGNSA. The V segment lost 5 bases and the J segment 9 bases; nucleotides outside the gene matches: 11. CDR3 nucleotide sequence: TGTGCCAGCAGCGAAGACAGGGGCCTTAAGTCCCAGTACTTC. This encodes CASSEDRGLKSQYF.

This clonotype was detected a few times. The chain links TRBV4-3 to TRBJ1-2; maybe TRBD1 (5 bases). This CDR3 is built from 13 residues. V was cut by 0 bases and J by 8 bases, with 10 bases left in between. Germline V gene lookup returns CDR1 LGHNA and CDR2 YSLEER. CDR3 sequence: CASSQDWGGGYTF. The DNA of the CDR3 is TGCGCCAGCAGCCAAGATTGGGGCGGCGGCTACACCTTC.

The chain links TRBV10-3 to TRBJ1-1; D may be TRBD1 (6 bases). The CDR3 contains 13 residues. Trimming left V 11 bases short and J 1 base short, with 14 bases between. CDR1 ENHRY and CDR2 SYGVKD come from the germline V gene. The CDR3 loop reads CALKDSPNTEAFF. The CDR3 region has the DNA TGTGCCCTAAAGGACAGTCCGAACACTGAAGCTTTCTTT.

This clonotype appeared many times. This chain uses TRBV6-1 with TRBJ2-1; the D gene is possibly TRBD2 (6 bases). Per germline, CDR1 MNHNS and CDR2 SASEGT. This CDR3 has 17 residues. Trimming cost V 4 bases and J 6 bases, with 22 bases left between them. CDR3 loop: CASSVDEPGVGTNEQFF. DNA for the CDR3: TGTGCCAGCAGTGTGGATGAACCGGGAGTCGGGACCAATGAGCAGTTCTTC.

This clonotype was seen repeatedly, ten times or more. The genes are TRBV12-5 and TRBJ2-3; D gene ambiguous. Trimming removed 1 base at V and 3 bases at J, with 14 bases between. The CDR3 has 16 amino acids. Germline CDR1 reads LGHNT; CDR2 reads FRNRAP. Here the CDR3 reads CASGLGTLGSTDTQYF. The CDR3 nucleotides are TGTGCTAGTGGTTTGGGTACGCTGGGTTCAACAGATACGCAGTATTTT.

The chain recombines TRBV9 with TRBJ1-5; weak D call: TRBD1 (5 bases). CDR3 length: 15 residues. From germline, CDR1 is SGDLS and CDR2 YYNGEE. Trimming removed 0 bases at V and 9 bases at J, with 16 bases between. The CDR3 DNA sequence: TGTGCCAGCAGCGTAGCTGGGACGGAAGCGGGGCCCCAGCATTTT. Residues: CASSVAGTEAGPQHF.

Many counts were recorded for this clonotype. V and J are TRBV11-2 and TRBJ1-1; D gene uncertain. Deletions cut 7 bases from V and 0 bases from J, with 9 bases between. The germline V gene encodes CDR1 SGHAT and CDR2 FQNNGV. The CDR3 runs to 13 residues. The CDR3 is CASKSNLNTEAFF. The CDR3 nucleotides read TGTGCCAGCAAAAGCAATCTGAACACTGAAGCTTTCTTT.

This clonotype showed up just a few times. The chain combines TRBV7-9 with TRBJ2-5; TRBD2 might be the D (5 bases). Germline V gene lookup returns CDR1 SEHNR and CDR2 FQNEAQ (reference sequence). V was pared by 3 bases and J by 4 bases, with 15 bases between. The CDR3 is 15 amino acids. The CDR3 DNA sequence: TGTGCCAGCAGCTTCAACGGACTGGAGGCAGAGACCCAGTACTTC. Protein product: CASSFNGLEAETQYF.